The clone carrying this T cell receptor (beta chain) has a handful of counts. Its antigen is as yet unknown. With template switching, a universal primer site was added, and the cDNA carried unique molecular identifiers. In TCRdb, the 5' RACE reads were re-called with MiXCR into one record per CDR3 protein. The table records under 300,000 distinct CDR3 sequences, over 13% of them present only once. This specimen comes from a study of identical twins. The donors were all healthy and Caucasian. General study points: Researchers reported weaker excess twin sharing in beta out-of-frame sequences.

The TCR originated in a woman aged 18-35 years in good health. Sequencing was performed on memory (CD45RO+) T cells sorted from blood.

The CDR3 spells CAISSSTGGGPEAFF. CDR3 sequence (DNA): TGTGCCATCAGTTCCAGTACAGGAGGGGGACCTGAAGCTTTCTTT. V gene TRBV10-3 combines with J gene TRBJ1-1; tentative D call: TRBD1 (6 bases). V was pared by 5 bases and J by 6 bases, with 19 bases between. The CDR3 covers 15 residues. Per the germline V gene, CDR1 is ENHRY and CDR2 is SYGVKD.